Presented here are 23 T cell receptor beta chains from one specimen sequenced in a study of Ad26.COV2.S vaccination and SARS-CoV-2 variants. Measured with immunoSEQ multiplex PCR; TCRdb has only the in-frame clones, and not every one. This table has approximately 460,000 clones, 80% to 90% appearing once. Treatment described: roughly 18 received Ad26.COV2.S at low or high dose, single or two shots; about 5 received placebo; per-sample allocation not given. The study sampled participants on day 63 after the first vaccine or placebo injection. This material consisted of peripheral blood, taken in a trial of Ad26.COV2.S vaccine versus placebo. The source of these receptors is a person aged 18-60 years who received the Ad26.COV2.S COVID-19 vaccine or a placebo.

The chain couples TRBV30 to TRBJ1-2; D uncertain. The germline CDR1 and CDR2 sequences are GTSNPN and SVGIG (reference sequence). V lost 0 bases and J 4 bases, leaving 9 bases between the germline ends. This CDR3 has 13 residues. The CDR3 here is CAWSVPGLYGYTF. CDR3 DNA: TGTGCCTGGAGTGTACCAGGTCTCTATGGCTACACCTTC.

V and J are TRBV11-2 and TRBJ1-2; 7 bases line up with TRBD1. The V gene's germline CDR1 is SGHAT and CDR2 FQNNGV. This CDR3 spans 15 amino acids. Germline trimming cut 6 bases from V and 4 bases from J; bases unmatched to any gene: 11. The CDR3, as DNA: TGTGCCAGCAGGTCACCAGGGGGATCGAGCTATGGCTACACCTTC. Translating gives CASRSPGGSSYGYTF.

Here the CDR3 reads CASPPPGLAVLSYNEQFF. DNA for the CDR3: TGTGCCAGCCCCCCCCCGGGACTAGCGGTCCTCTCCTACAATGAGCAGTTCTTC. The chain recombines TRBV27 with TRBJ2-1; 11 positions match TRBD2. The CDR3 consists of 18 residues. V dropped 8 bases and J dropped 0; count of bases not matched to a gene: 12. Germline assignment: CDR1 MNHEY and CDR2 SMNVEV (reference sequence).

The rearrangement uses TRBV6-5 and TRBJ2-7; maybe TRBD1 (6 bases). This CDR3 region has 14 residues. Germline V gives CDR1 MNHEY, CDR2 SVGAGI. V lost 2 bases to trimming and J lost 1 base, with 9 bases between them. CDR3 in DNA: TGTGCCAGCAGTTACAGAGGACAGTCCTACGAGCAGTACTTC. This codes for CASSYRGQSYEQYF.

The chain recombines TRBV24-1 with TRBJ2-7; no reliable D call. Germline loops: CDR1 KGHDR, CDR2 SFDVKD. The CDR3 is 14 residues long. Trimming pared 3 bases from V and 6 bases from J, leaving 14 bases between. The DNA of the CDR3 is TGTGCCACCAGTGATGCCCTGAGACCTGGCGAGCAGTACTTC. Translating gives CATSDALRPGEQYF.

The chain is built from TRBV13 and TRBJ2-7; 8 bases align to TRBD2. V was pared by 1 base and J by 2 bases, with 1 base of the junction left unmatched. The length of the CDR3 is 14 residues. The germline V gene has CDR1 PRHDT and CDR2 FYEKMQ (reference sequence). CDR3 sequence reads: CASSLVRGAYEQYF. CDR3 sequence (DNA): TGTGCCAGCAGCTTAGTGCGGGGGGCCTACGAGCAGTACTTC.

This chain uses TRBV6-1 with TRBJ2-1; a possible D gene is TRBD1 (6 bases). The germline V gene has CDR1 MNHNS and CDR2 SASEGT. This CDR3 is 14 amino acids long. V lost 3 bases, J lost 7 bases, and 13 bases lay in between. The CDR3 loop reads CASSEGTRTNEQFF. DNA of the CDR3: TGTGCCAGCAGTGAGGGGACAAGGACAAATGAGCAGTTCTTC.

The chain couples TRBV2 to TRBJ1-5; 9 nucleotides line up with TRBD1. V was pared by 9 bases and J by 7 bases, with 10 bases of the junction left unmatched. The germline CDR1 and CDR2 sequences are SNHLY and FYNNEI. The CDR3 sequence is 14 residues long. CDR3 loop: CASALRDREQPQHF. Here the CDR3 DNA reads TGTGCCAGTGCACTCCGGGACAGGGAGCAGCCCCAGCATTTT.

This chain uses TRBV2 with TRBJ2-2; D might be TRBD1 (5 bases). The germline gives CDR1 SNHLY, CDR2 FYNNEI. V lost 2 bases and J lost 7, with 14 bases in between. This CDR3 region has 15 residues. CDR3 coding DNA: TGTGCCAGCAGTGAATTGCAGGGCGCCCTCGGGGAGCTGTTTTTT. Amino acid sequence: CASSELQGALGELFF.

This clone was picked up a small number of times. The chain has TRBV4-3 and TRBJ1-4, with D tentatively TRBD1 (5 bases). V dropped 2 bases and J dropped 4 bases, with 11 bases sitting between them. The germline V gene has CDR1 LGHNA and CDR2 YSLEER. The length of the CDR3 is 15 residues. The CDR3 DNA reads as TGCGCCAGCAGCCAAATGGGGGGTAGTAATGAAAAACTGTTTTTT. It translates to CASSQMGGSNEKLFF.

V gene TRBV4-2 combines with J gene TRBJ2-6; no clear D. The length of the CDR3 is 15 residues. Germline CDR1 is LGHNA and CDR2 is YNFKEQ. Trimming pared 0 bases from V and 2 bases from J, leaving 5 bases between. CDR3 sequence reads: CASSQEFTGANVLTF. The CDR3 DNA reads TGTGCCAGCAGCCAAGAGTTCACTGGGGCCAACGTCCTGACTTTC.

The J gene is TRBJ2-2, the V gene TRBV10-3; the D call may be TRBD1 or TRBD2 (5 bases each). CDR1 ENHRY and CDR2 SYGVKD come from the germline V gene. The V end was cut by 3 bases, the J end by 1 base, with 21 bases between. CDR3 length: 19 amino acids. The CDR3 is CAISDTPGRIPRNTGELFF. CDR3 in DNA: TGTGCCATCAGTGATACTCCAGGGAGAATACCAAGGAACACCGGGGAGCTGTTTTTT.

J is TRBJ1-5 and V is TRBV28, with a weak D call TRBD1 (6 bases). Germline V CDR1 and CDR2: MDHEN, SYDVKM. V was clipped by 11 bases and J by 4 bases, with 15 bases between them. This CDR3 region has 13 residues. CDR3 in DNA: TGTGCCGCAAAGCAGGGGACTAATCAGCCCCAGCATTTT. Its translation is CAAKQGTNQPQHF.

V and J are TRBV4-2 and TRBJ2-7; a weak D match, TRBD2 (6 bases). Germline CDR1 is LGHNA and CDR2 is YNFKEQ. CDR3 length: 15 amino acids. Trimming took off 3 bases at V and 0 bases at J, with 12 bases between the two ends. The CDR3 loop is CASSHGTDSSYEQYF. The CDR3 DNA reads TGTGCCAGCAGCCACGGGACTGATAGCTCCTACGAGCAGTACTTC.

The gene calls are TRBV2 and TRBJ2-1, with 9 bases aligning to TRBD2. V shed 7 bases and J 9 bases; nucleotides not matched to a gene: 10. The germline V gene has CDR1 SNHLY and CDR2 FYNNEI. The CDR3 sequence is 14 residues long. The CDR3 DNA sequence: TGTGCCAGCAAGGCTAGCGGGACCGGGGGTGAGCAGTTCTTC. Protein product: CASKASGTGGEQFF.

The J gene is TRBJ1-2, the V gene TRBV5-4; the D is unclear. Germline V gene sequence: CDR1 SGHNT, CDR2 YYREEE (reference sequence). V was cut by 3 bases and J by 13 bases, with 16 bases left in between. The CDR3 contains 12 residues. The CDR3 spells CASSSRTTFLTF. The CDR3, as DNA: TGTGCCAGCAGCTCCCGGACGACTTTTCTCACCTTC.

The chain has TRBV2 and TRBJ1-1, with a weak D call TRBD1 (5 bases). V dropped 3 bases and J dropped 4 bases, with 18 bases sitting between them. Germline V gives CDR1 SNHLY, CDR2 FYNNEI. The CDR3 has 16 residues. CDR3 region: CASSEVGGLSVTEAFF. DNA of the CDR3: TGTGCCAGCAGTGAGGTGGGGGGTTTGAGTGTCACTGAAGCTTTCTTT.

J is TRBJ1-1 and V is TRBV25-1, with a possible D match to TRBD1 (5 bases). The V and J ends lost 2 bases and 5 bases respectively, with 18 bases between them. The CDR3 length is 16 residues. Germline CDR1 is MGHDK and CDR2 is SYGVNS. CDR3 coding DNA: TGTGCCAGCAGTGAAAGGGGACTGCGTCATCTGACTGAAGCTTTCTTT. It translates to CASSERGLRHLTEAFF.

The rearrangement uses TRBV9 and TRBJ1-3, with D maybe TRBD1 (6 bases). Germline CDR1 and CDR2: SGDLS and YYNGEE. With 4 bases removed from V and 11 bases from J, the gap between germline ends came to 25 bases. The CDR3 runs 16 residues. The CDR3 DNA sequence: TGTGCCAGCAGCCCTCGAGAGTGGGGGCCCTCACAAGCCATATATTTT. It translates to CASSPREWGPSQAIYF.

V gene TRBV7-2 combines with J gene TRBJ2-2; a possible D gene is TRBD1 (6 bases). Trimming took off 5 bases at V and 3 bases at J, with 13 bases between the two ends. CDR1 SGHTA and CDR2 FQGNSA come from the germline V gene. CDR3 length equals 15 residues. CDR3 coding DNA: TGTGCCAGCAGCGCACAGGGTTTGGACACCGGGGAGCTGTTTTTT. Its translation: CASSAQGLDTGELFF.

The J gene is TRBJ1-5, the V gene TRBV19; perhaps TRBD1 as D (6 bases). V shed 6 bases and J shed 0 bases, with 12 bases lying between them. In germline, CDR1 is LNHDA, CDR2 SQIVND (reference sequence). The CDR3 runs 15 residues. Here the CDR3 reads CASRDSSVSNQPQHF. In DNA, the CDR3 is TGTGCCAGTAGGGACAGCTCAGTTAGCAATCAGCCCCAGCATTTT.

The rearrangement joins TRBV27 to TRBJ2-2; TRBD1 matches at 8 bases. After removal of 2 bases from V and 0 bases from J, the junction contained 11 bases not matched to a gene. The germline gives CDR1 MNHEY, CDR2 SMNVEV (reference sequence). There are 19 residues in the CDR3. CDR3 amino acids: CASSLNWSRGRSNTGELFF. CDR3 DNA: TGTGCCAGCAGTTTAAATTGGTCCAGGGGGCGTTCGAACACCGGGGAGCTGTTTTTT.

The CDR3 DNA is TGTGCCAGCAGCCAACGCCCGGGACAGGGGGCTGGGGAAGCTTTCTTT. This translates into CASSQRPGQGAGEAFF. The J gene is TRBJ1-1, the V gene TRBV14; 12 nucleotides agree with TRBD1. The CDR3 consists of 16 residues. Germline V gene sequence: CDR1 SGHDN, CDR2 FVKESK. Unmatched junction bases numbered 9, after V lost 2 bases and J lost 8 bases. The full variable domain, completed using reference TRBV14 and TRBJ1-1, is EAGVTQFPSHSVIEKGQTVTLRCDPISGHDNLYWYRRVMGKEIKFLLHFVKESKQDESGMPNNRFLAERTGGTYSTLKVQPAELEDSGVYFCASSQRPGQGAGEAFFGQGTRLTVV.